This T cell receptor beta chain is from a study of glioma-infiltrating T cells. General study findings and limits: Gliomas, especially low-grade, showed above-expected tissue-blood divergence; non-neoplastic patients showed below. Tissue and blood shared very few CDR3 sequences.

Using RNA template, CDR3s of TCR alpha and beta were amplified with iRepertoire arm-PCR. One-step reverse transcription and amplification started from approximately 100-400 ng of tissue mRNA or PBMC total RNA. TCRdb re-analysed the multiplex PCR reads in MiXCR, keeping a single row per CDR3 protein. The table shows 100,000 to 150,000 distinct CDR3 sequences, with roughly 23% occurring only once. This clonotype came up many times. Its antigen is not identified. Germline assignment: CDR1 KGHDR and CDR2 SFDVKD. The CDR3 totals 13 residues. Trimming stripped 2 bases from V and 9 bases from J, with 10 bases between.

The sequenced sample was glioma tissue, nonneoplastic brain tissue, or PBMCs (not recorded which). The clonotype originates from a human donor with low-grade glioma or glioblastoma, undergoing nonglioma brain surgery, or in good health (not recorded which). The J gene is TRBJ2-1, the V gene TRBV24-1; no reliable D call. Written as DNA, the CDR3 is TGTGCCACCAGTGATTCCCTAGTAGGTGAGCAGTTCTTC. It is translated as CATSDSLVGEQFF.